Each of the 24 T cell receptor beta chains below was sequenced from the same sample in a study of CD8 T cells in ankylosing spondylitis. TCRdb re-derived calls from the 5' RACE reads in MiXCR, one entry per CDR3 protein. The sample consists of hundreds of thousands of distinct CDR3 sequences, roughly 25% of them appearing once. The source material was blood, either unsorted or a sorted T cell fraction (not recorded which). These receptors originate from a male donor with ankylosing spondylitis or in good health (not recorded which).

The chain employs TRBV27 and TRBJ2-3; TRBD2 agrees at 13 bases. V trimming: 5 bases; J trimming: 4 bases; junction bases outside the gene matches: 12. There are 18 residues in the CDR3. Germline lookup yields CDR1 MNHEY and CDR2 SMNVEV (reference sequence). CDR3 region: CASSTVLAGGPPSDTQYF. DNA for the CDR3: TGTGCCAGCAGTACCGTACTAGCGGGAGGGCCGCCCTCAGATACGCAGTATTTT.

This rearrangement joins TRBV29-1 to TRBJ2-7; 10 nucleotides match TRBD2. CDR1 and CDR2 from the germline V gene are SQVTM and ANQGSEA. There are 13 residues in the CDR3. Trimming removed 0 bases from V and 4 bases from J; junction bases left unmatched: 0. The chain's CDR3 is CSVEDSGRYEQYF. Written as DNA, the CDR3 is TGCAGCGTTGAAGATAGCGGGAGGTACGAGCAGTACTTC.

The J gene is TRBJ2-5, the V gene TRBV27; D perhaps matches TRBD1 (5 bases). The CDR3 contains 14 residues. CDR1 is MNHEY and CDR2 is SMNVEV in the germline V gene (reference sequence). Deletions cut 8 bases from V and 2 bases from J, with 15 bases between. The CDR3 nucleotides read TGTGCCAGCGGCTACCAGGGTGTTCAAGAGACCCAGTACTTC. It yields the protein CASGYQGVQETQYF.

The rearrangement uses TRBV12-3 or TRBV12-4 and TRBJ1-6; possible D gene TRBD1, 5 bases. The CDR3 is made up of 16 amino acids. V gave up 6 bases and J gave up 5 bases, with 17 bases separating them. DNA of the CDR3: TGTGCCAGCAGAGATCAGGGAGGGTTTAATAATTCACCCCTCCACTTT. This codes for CASRDQGGFNNSPLHF.

On this clonotype itself: Possible read error: a much larger clone is one base away. This rearrangement joins TRBV20-1 to TRBJ2-6; D remains unclear. CDR3 length equals 15 residues. V lost 1 base and J 3 bases, leaving 10 bases between the germline ends. Germline assignment: CDR1 DFQATT and CDR2 SNEGSKA (reference sequence). For the CDR3, the DNA is TGCAGTGCTAGAGGAGATCCCCTTGGGGCCAACGTCCTGACTTTC. Amino acids: CSARGDPLGANVLTF.

V is TRBV20-1 and J is TRBJ2-2; unclear D gene. CDR3 length equals 16 residues. The V gene's germline CDR1 is DFQATT and CDR2 SNEGSKA (reference sequence). V lost 1 base, J lost 0 bases, and 12 bases lay in between. CDR3 DNA: TGCAGTGCTAGAGTAACCGGGCTCGCGAACACCGGGGAGCTGTTTTTT. Protein product: CSARVTGLANTGELFF.

This clonotype was found many times. The chain couples TRBV12-3 or TRBV12-4 to TRBJ1-5; D unclear. The CDR3 spans 13 residues. Trimming removed 8 bases from V and 0 bases from J, with 8 bases in between. The CDR3 DNA reads as TGTGCCAGCCGAAGGGATAGCAATCAGCCCCAGCATTTT. Translating it yields CASRRDSNQPQHF.

The chain uses TRBV6-2 or TRBV6-3 and TRBJ2-3; a possible D gene is TRBD1 (6 bases). This CDR3 has 15 amino acids. With 4 bases removed from V and 3 bases from J, the gap between germline ends came to 14 bases. From germline, CDR1 is MNHEY and CDR2 SVGEGT. The CDR3 sequence is CASSFQGTKTDTQYF. CDR3 nucleotide sequence: TGTGCCAGCAGTTTCCAGGGGACGAAAACAGATACGCAGTATTTT.

V gene TRBV15 combines with J gene TRBJ2-7; no clear D gene. The CDR3 sequence is 14 residues long. Germline V gene data show CDR1 as LNHNV and CDR2 as YYDKDF (reference sequence). Trimming took off 0 bases at V and 0 bases at J, with 6 bases between the two ends. The CDR3 is CATSREPLSYEQYF. The DNA for the CDR3 is TGTGCCACCAGCAGAGAGCCACTCTCCTACGAGCAGTACTTC.

In its sample, this clonotype was seen many times. The chain has TRBV2 and TRBJ2-1, with 9 bases matching TRBD1. Looked up from germline, CDR1 is SNHLY and CDR2 is FYNNEI. After removal of 6 bases from V and 7 bases from J, the junction contained 13 bases not matched to a gene. The CDR3 has 16 amino acids. The CDR3 sequence is CASSPAPDRGGNEQFF. The CDR3 DNA follows: TGTGCCAGCAGCCCTGCCCCGGACAGGGGAGGGAATGAGCAGTTCTTC.

This clonotype was observed a few times. This sequence joins TRBV5-6 and TRBJ1-2; 7 nucleotides line up with TRBD1. Germline loops: CDR1 SGHDT, CDR2 YYEEEE. The CDR3 is 14 residues long. V shed 4 bases, J shed 4 bases, and the junction held 7 bases outside the gene matches. CDR3 in amino acids: CASSGNRGAYGYTF. The DNA for the CDR3 is TGTGCCAGCAGCGGGAACAGGGGAGCCTATGGCTACACCTTC.

This rearrangement joins TRBV5-6 to TRBJ2-1; D gene uncertain. This CDR3 is built from 11 residues. Germline-derived CDR1 and CDR2 are SGHDT and YYEEEE. V was trimmed by 0 bases and J by 10 bases, leaving 5 bases between them. CDR3 sequence (DNA): TGTGCCAGCAGCTTGGGCCAGGAGCAGTTCTTC. Residues: CASSLGQEQFF.

This clonotype was seen repeatedly, ten times or more. The V call is TRBV5-1, the J call TRBJ2-7; TRBD2 aligns across 7 bases. CDR3 length equals 15 residues. Germline CDR1 is SGHRS and CDR2 is YFSETQ. V was pared by 4 bases and J by 5 bases, with 12 bases of the junction left unmatched. CDR3: CASSVDDGRIDEQYF. The CDR3 DNA reads TGCGCCAGCAGCGTGGACGACGGGAGGATCGACGAGCAGTACTTC.

This clonotype was counted only a few times. The chain recombines TRBV12-3 or TRBV12-4 with TRBJ2-1; 9 bases line up with TRBD2. The CDR3 is 18 residues long. V lost 3 bases, J lost 0 bases, and 9 bases stayed unmatched. The CDR3 coding sequence is TGTGCCAGCAGTTTTGCTACTAGCGGGTCGAGCTCCTACAATGAGCAGTTCTTC. Its protein product is CASSFATSGSSSYNEQFF.

This clonotype was seen a handful of times. The chain is built from TRBV20-1 and TRBJ1-2, with 9 bases lining up with TRBD1. The CDR3 has 13 amino acids. Germline CDR1 is DFQATT and CDR2 is SNEGSKA (reference sequence). Germline trimming cut 2 bases from V and 8 bases from J; bases unmatched to any gene: 6. The chain's CDR3 is CSARSTGTGGYTF. For the CDR3, the DNA is TGCAGTGCTAGATCAACCGGGACAGGGGGCTACACCTTC.

This clonotype was found many times. The CDR3 nucleotides read TGTGCCAGCAGCGTAGTCGGGGGGTTCCAAGAGACCCAGTACTTC. Protein product: CASSVVGGFQETQYF. The V call is TRBV9, the J call TRBJ2-5, with 7 bases fitting TRBD2. Germline loops: CDR1 SGDLS, CDR2 YYNGEE. This CDR3 is built from 15 residues. Trimming removed 0 bases from V and 1 base from J; junction bases left unmatched: 3.

The chain links TRBV11-2 to TRBJ2-3; D may match TRBD1 or TRBD2 (7 bases each). The germline V gene has CDR1 SGHAT and CDR2 FQNNGV. The length of the CDR3 is 15 residues. Trimming left V 5 bases short and J 4 bases short, with 16 bases between. CDR3 sequence reads: CASSQGGVGADTQYF. DNA of the CDR3: TGTGCCAGCAGCCAGGGGGGGGTGGGCGCAGATACGCAGTATTTT.

The CDR3 nucleotides are TGTGCCATCAGTGAGTTGCAGGACCATGGTTCACCCCTCCACTTT. As protein: CAISELQDHGSPLHF. J is TRBJ1-6 and V is TRBV10-3; D gene unclear. Germline V gene sequence: CDR1 ENHRY, CDR2 SYGVKD. V was pared by 1 base and J by 9 bases, with 13 bases between. CDR3 length equals 15 residues.

The chain has TRBV19 and TRBJ2-1; 8 bases are a match to TRBD2. Germline values: CDR1 LNHDA, CDR2 SQIVND (reference sequence). V was clipped by 3 bases and J by 11 bases; unmatched bases: 9. The CDR3 is 14 residues long. The CDR3 DNA follows: TGTGCCAGTAGTATCCACGTAGCGGGGTCAAAGCAGTTCTTC. Encoded protein: CASSIHVAGSKQFF.

The V gene is TRBV6-5, the J gene TRBJ2-2; TRBD1 agrees at 7 bases. CDR1 and CDR2 (germline): MNHEY, SVGAGI. J gave up 2 bases and V 4 bases, and 7 bases lay outside the gene matches. The CDR3 is made up of 16 amino acids. The CDR3 region is CASSSPRDRNTGELFF. CDR3 DNA: TGTGCCAGCAGTTCCCCCCGGGACAGAAACACCGGGGAGCTGTTTTTT.

The chain employs TRBV20-1 and TRBJ2-5; the match to TRBD2 covers 10 bases. Trimming took 1 base from V and 2 from J; bases not matched to a gene: 7. The V gene's germline CDR1 is DFQATT and CDR2 SNEGSKA (reference sequence). CDR3 size: 16 residues. In DNA form, the CDR3 reads TGCAGTGCTAGAGTCCAGACTAGCGGGCGACAAGAGACCCAGTACTTC. Its translation: CSARVQTSGRQETQYF.

In its sample, this clonotype was seen a few times. This rearrangement joins TRBV20-1 to TRBJ1-6; possibly TRBD1 for D (6 bases). Trimming took off 7 bases at V and 7 bases at J, with 14 bases between the two ends. Germline CDR1 reads DFQATT; CDR2 reads SNEGSKA (reference sequence). The CDR3 spans 13 residues. The CDR3 nucleotides read TGCAGTGTCCGAGGGGACACAAATTCACCCCTCCACTTT. Its protein is CSVRGDTNSPLHF.

V gene TRBV29-1 combines with J gene TRBJ2-5; 9 nucleotides align to TRBD1. CDR3 size: 14 residues. Germline V lookup: CDR1 SQVTM, CDR2 ANQGSEA. The trim removed 6 bases at V and 0 bases at J, leaving 5 bases unmatched. The CDR3 here is CSVRTGAYQETQYF. In nucleotides, the CDR3 is TGCAGCGTCAGGACAGGGGCCTACCAAGAGACCCAGTACTTC. Full variable domain (missing parts from reference TRBV29-1 and TRBJ2-5): SAVISQKPSRDICQRGTSLTIQCQVDSQVTMMFWYRQQPGQSLTLIATANQGSEATYESGFVIDKFPISRPNLTFSTLTVSNMSPEDSSIYLCSVRTGAYQETQYFGPGTRLLVL.

The V gene is TRBV27, the J gene TRBJ1-1; the D gene is possibly TRBD1 (6 bases). CDR3 length equals 15 residues. The V gene's germline CDR1 is MNHEY and CDR2 SMNVEV (reference sequence). The V end lost 5 bases, the J end lost 1 base, and 14 bases lay between the germline ends. CDR3 DNA sequence: TGTGCCAGCAGTCCCGCCGGGGGGCGGAACACTGAAGCTTTCTTT. This codes for CASSPAGGRNTEAFF.